A single sample gave rise to the 5 T cell receptor beta chains below, sequenced in a study of blood T cell repertoires in COVID-19. Generated by immunoSEQ multiplex PCR, the TCRdb table keeps only in-frame clones and is missing some. The sample records tens of thousands of clones, 79% being singletons. Sequencing was carried out using peripheral blood. These receptor sequences come from a man aged 55 to 70 with active or convalescent COVID-19.

J is TRBJ2-7 and V is TRBV5-1, with 8 bases that match TRBD1. Per the germline V gene, CDR1 is SGHRS and CDR2 is YFSETQ. The J segment lost 4 bases and the V segment lost 5 bases, leaving 11 bases of the junction unmatched. CDR3 length: 15 residues. In DNA form, the CDR3 reads TGCGCCAGCAGGAGTGGACAGGGAAAGATTTACGAGCAGTACTTC. It codes for CASRSGQGKIYEQYF. The full variable domain, in which reference TRBV5-1 and TRBJ2-7 provide the parts outside the CDR3, is KAGVTQTPRYLIKTRGQQVTLSCSPISGHRSVSWYQQTPGQGLQFLFEYFSETQRNKGNFPGRFSGRQFSNSRSEMNVSTLELGDSALYLCASRSGQGKIYEQYFGPGTRLTVT.

This clone was picked up a small number of times. The rearrangement joins TRBV5-6 to TRBJ2-3, with a possible D match to TRBD1 (5 bases). V lost 1 base to trimming and J lost 2 bases, with 17 bases between them. Germline V CDR1 and CDR2: SGHDT, YYEEEE. The length of the CDR3 is 17 residues. DNA of the CDR3: TGTGCCAGCAGCTTGTATTCGACAGAGGAATACACAGATACGCAGTATTTT. Protein sequence: CASSLYSTEEYTDTQYF.

The chain carries TRBV7-5 and TRBJ2-3; the D call TRBD2 from the table was never checked on the DNA. TRBV7-5 is noted as a pseudogene. The CDR3 totals 13 residues. The CDR3 nucleotides are TGTGTCAGAAGCGGAGGCGGGGTAGATACGCAGTATTTT. Translated, it gives CVRSGGGVDTQYF.

A remark on this clone: Other DNA sequences from this sample encode an identical CDR3 as well. The chain carries TRBV5-6 and TRBJ1-1; a weak D match, TRBD1 (5 bases). V was shortened by 3 bases and J by 7 bases, with 10 bases between the two germline ends. The CDR3 has 12 amino acids. Germline CDR1 reads SGHDT; CDR2 reads YYEEEE. The DNA of the CDR3 is TGTGCCAGCAGCTCTACAGGAATTGAAGCTTTCTTT. This translates into CASSSTGIEAFF.

The rearrangement joins TRBV3-1 (or the pseudogene TRBV3-2) to TRBJ1-1, with D possibly TRBD1 on 6 matching bases. This CDR3 region has 15 residues. Trimming removed 4 bases at V and 1 base at J, with 13 bases between. Per germline, CDR1 LGHDT and CDR2 YNNKEL (reference sequence). CDR3 DNA: TGTGCCAGCAGCCCCCCGGGACAAGGGAACACTGAAGCTTTCTTT. It translates to CASSPPGQGNTEAFF.